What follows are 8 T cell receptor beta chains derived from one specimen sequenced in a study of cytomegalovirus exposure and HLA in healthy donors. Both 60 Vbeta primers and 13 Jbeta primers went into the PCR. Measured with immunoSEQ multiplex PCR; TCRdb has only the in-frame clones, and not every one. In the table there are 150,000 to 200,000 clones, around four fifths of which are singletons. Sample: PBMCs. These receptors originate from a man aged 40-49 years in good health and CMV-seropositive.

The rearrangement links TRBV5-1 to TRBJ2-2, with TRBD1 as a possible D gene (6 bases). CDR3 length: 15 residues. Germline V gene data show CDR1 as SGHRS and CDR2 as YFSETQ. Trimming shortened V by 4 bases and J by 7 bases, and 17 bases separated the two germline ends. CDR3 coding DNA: TGCGCCAGCAGCGCACCTAGAGCAGGGGTCGGGGAGCTGTTTTTT. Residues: CASSAPRAGVGELFF.

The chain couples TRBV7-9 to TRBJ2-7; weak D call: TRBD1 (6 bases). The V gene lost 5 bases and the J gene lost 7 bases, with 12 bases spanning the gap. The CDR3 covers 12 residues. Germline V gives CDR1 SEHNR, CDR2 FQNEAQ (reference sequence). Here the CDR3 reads CASSASRGEQYF. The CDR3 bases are TGTGCCAGCAGCGCCAGTAGGGGGGAGCAGTACTTC.

The CDR3: CASSFSRKGSDEQYF. In DNA form, the CDR3 reads TGTGCCAGCAGTTTTAGCAGAAAAGGGAGTGACGAGCAGTACTTC. The V gene is TRBV6-6, the J gene TRBJ2-7; tentatively, D is TRBD2 (5 bases). Germline CDR1 is MNHNY and CDR2 is SVGAGI (reference sequence). The V and J ends lost 4 bases and 5 bases respectively, with 18 bases between them. This CDR3 has 15 amino acids.

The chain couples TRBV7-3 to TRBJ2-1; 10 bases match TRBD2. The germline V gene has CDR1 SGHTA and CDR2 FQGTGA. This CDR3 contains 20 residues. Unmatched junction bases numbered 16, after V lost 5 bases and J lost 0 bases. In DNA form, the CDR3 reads TGTGCCAGCAGCATTCCGACTAGCGGGCCCTCTCGTAGCTCCTACAATGAGCAGTTCTTC. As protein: CASSIPTSGPSRSSYNEQFF.

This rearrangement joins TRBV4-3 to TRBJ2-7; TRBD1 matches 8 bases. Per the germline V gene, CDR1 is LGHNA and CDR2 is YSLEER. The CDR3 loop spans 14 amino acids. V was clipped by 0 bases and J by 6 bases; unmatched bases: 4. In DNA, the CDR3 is TGCGCCAGCAGCCAAGACAGGGGGCTCGGCGAGCAGTACTTC. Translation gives CASSQDRGLGEQYF.

This CDR3 is CASSQPGTEEGYGYTF. CDR3 nucleotides: TGTGCCAGCAGCCAACCCGGGACCGAGGAGGGGTATGGCTACACCTTC. The chain employs TRBV4-2 and TRBJ1-2; possible D gene TRBD1, 5 bases. The CDR3 is made up of 16 amino acids. With 2 bases removed from V and 5 bases from J, the gap between germline ends came to 18 bases. Germline V CDR1 and CDR2: LGHNA, YNFKEQ.

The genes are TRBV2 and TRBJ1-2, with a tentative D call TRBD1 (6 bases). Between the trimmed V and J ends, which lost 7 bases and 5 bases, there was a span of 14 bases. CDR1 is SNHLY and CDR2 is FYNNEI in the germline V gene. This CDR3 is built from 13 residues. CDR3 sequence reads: CASKRQEGYGYTF. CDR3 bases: TGTGCCAGCAAAAGACAGGAAGGTTATGGCTACACCTTC.

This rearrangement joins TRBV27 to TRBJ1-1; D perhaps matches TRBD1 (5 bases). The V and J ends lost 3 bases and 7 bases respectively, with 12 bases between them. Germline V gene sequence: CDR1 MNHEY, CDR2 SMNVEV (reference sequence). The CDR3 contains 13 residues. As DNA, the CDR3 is TGTGCCAGCAGTTTTAAGGCAGGGTATGAAGCTTTCTTT. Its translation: CASSFKAGYEAFF.